One T cell receptor beta chain is described in this entry. In the study's own analysis: Scientists estimated how many nucleated cells there were by amplifying reference gene primers. Repertoires were generated with immunoSEQ multiplex PCR, while TCRdb's copy carries only in-frame clones and drops some. That table is the source of V, J and clone size, and D and trimming were worked out from the DNA. The sample consists of roughly 190,000 clones, approximately 83% of them appearing once. The data are from a study of blood T cell repertoires in COVID-19. The overall study: Acute-phase and convalescent COVID-19 samples originated in the United States, Italy and Spain. Sample material is recorded as cDNA or gDNA derived from T cells, B-cell-depleted T cells, or PBMCs.

Input material: peripheral blood. The clonotype originates from a human donor with acute or convalescent COVID-19. The donor label of this sample is uncertain.

The CDR3 protein is CASSPTGGLGTGELFF. The DNA for the CDR3 is TGTGCCAGTAGCCCCACAGGGGGCCTTGGGACCGGGGAGCTGTTTTTT. The chain combines TRBV19 with TRBJ2-2; 9 bases agree with TRBD1. Germline V gene sequence: CDR1 LNHDA, CDR2 SQIVND (reference sequence). This CDR3 contains 16 residues. V dropped 6 bases and J dropped 5; count of bases not matched to a gene: 10.